This T cell receptor beta chain was obtained from a study of T-cell memory formation after mild COVID-19. Study in general: Clusters were largely donor specific. General study findings and limits: Nothing showed for sure that second-wave clones peaking on day 37 were SARS-CoV-2 specific. Most CD4+ clones that shrank were in CM and EM, while CD8+ ones turned up in EMRA.

Constant-segment primers were used for 5'RACE, and the resulting TCR alpha and TCR beta cDNA libraries carried sample barcodes and UMIs. TCRdb itself ran the 5' RACE reads through MiXCR, one entry per CDR3 protein. The data contain about 340,000 distinct CDR3 sequences, roughly 13% of them singletons. The table lists this clonotype with many counts. No antigen is known for it. Sequencing was done on a sample of PBMCs or a T cell subset sorted from them (not recorded which). This TCR came from a man younger than 30 who had mild COVID-19 (a few samples of this study predate the infection). Cell type and time point are not known.

CDR3 DNA sequence: TGCGCCAGCAGCGCCCCACCGGGACAGCCGATGAACACTGAAGCTTTCTTT. Translating it yields CASSAPPGQPMNTEAFF. The chain is built from TRBV5-1 and TRBJ1-1; 7 bases line up with TRBD1. The CDR3 sequence is 17 residues long. Germline V gene data show CDR1 as SGHRS and CDR2 as YFSETQ. V shed 4 bases and J 0 bases; nucleotides not matched to a gene: 12.